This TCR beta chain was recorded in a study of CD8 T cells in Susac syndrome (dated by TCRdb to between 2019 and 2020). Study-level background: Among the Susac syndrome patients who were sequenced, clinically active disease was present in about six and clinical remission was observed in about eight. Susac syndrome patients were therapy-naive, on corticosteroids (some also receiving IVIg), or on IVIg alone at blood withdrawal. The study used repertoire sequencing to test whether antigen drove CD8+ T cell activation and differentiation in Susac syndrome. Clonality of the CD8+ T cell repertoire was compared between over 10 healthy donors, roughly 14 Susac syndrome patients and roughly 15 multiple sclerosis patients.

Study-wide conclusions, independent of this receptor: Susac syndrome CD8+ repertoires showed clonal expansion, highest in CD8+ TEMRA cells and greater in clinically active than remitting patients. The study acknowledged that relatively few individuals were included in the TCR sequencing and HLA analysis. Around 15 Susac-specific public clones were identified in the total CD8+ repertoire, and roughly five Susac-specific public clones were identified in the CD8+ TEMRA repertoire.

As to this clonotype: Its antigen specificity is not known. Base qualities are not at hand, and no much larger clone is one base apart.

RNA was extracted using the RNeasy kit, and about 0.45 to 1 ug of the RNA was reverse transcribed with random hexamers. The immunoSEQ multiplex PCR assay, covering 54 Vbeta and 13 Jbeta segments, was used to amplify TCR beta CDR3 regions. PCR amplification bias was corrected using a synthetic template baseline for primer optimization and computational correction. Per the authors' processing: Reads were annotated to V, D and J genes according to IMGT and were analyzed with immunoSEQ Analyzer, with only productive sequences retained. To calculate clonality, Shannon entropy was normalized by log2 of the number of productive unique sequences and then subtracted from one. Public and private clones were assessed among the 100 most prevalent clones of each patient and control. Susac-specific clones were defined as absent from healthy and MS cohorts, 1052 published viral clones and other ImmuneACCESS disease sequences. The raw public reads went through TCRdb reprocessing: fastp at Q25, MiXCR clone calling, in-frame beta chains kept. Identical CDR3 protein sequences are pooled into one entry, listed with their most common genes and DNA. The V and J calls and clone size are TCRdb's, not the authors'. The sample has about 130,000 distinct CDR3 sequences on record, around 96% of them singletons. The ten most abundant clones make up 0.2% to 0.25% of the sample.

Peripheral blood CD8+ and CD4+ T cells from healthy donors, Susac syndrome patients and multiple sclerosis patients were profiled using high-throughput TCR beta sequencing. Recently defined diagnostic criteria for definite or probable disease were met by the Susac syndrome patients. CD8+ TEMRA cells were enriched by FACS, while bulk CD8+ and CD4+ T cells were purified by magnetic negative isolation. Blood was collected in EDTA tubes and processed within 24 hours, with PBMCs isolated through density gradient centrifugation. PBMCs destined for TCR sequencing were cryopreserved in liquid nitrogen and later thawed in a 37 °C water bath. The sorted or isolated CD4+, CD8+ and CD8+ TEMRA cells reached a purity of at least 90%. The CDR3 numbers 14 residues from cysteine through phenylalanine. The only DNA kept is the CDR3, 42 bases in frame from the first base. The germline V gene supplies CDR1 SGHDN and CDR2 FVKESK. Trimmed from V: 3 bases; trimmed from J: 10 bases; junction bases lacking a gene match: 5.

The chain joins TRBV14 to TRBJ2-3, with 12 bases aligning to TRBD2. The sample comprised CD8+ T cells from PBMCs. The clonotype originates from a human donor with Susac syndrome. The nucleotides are TGTGCCAGCAGCCAGACTAGCGGGAGCCCATCGCAGTATTTT. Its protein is CASSQTSGSPSQYF.